A single T cell receptor (beta chain) is shown here with its context. The antigen is not known. The CDR3 is 14 residues long. Germline values: CDR1 MNHEY, CDR2 SVGAGI. The ends were cut back, 5 bases at V and 1 base at J, with 11 bases in the middle. These data belong to a study of OX40 agonist ivuxolimab in advanced cancers. On the study more broadly: Patients got intravenous ivuxolimab at 0.01 to 10 mg/kg every 2 weeks. Enrolled patients in dose escalation had cancers that were hepatocellular carcinoma, melanoma, renal cell or head and neck cancer.

Produced via immunoSEQ multiplex PCR; TCRdb's table is partial and in-frame only. Of approximately 100,000 clones in the sample, approximately 90% were seen once. Patients were excluded for autoimmune disease history or systemic immunosuppression. Study results and caveats: Clones of CD4+ and CD8+ blood T cells grew by week 6 at doses of 0.1 to 3.0 mg/kg.

The receptor's source is an adult with an advanced solid tumor such as melanoma, head and neck, liver or kidney cancer. The specimen comprised CD4+ or CD8+ T cells sorted from blood, sampled in a trial of the OX40 agonist ivuxolimab. The J gene is TRBJ1-1, the V gene TRBV6-5, with D maybe TRBD1 (5 bases). In DNA, the CDR3 is TGTGCCAGCAGTGTGCCGGGGGAGAACACTGAAGCTTTCTTT. This translates into CASSVPGENTEAFF.